This note documents a single T cell receptor beta chain sequence. The target of this receptor is not known. Per-nucleotide qualities are absent, and no much larger clonotype sits a single base away. The time point label corresponds to: about 28 days (+/-7) after the second vaccine dose. AZD1222 recipients whose second dose came at about 4 weeks and those whose second dose came at about 12 weeks were combined into one group, since spike-specific TCR depth and breadth did not differ between the two schedules. The vaccinee samples were drawn from two UK trials, COV001 and COV002, one of which was a single-blind randomized controlled phase 2/3 trial testing AZD1222 (ChAdOx1 nCoV-19) in healthy adults. Trial participant PBMC samples were collected at day 0 and day 28 after the second dose for TCRbeta chain sequencing. The CDR3 regions of human TCRbeta chains were analyzed by immunosequencing. Concerning the study's data processing: TCRs in the repertoires were matched against a reference library of SARS-CoV-2-specific TCRs that had been generated with the MIRA antigen-specificity platform. Breadth was defined as the fraction of unique TCRs that were SARS-CoV-2-associated, and depth was defined as the fraction of total T cells that were SARS-CoV-2-associated. Using the MIRA data, each spike-specific TCR was mapped to the spike region that the TCR reacts to and placed in a CD4 or CD8 class. Log10-transformed breadth and depth values were compared by one-way ANOVA with Sidak's multiple comparisons tests. Imported from immuneACCESS, the table was reduced by TCRdb to in-frame sequences with V and J called. These copies leave out some clones; in studies compared against another copy, an unresolved V gene accounts for under half, and the cause of the remainder is not known. The V and J calls and clone size are taken from that table; D and trimming were inferred from the DNA. In all, the sample holds around 120,000 clones, and just over 85% of those were seen once. The top ten clones comprise approximately 18% of the sample.

V is shortened by 3 bases, J by 7 bases, and the region joining them spans 15 bases. The germline V gene sets CDR1 to SGHTA and CDR2 to FQGNSA. The CDR3 measures 14 amino acids from cysteine to phenylalanine. Here the CDR3 DNA is all that survives: 42 bases in frame from base 1. This sample stems from a study of T cell responses to AZD1222 COVID-19 vaccine (dated by TCRdb to the early 2020s). Some background on the complete study: A total of under 250 trial participants underwent TCR sequencing, of whom nearly 210 had received two doses of AZD1222 and roughly 26 had received two doses of the MenACWY control vaccine. Enrollment into the trials was organized by age into subgroups of 18-55, 56-69 and 70-plus years, and those subgroups contained about 160, 30 and 59 TCR-sequenced participants, respectively. The investigation overall reported the following: A significant rise in spike-specific TCR breadth and depth was observed after two AZD1222 doses relative to day 0 and relative to MenACWY recipients. Because no day 14 peak-response samples were available, repertoires were characterized only after the peak T cell response. CD4 TCRs associated with the vaccine covered the entire spike protein, and the dominant responses were in regions 160-218 and 743-854. In the small 56-69-year group, the increase in depth fell short of significance, most likely because of low power. Nearly half of unique spike-specific TCRs reportedly recognized epitopes outside regions mutated in the B.1.351 and B.1.1.7 variants. Participants were mostly white British and included more females than males, and it was suggested by the authors that clonal diversity may have been underestimated. Only five to seven AZD1222 recipients were SARS-CoV-2 seropositive at baseline, limiting conclusions about previously exposed vaccinees.

The chain is assembled from TRBV7-2 and TRBJ1-2; TRBD1 is a possible D gene, resting on 6 matching bases. Sequences were derived from peripheral blood, sampled 28 days after the second AZD1222 dose. This TCR came from an adult who received the AZD1222 COVID-19 vaccine. The CDR3 reads as follows: CASSLRQAPRGYTF. In nucleotides, the sequence is TGTGCCAGCAGCTTGAGACAGGCCCCTCGTGGCTACACCTTC.